One sample yielded the 19 T cell receptor beta chains listed below, sequenced in a study of T cell repertoires in cytomegalovirus infection (dated by TCRdb to between 2018 and 2020). Sequencing used an Illumina HiSeq 1500. Starting from the raw public reads, TCRdb applied fastp trimming at Q25, assembled clones with MiXCR and retained in-frame beta chains. Entries are consolidated by CDR3 protein sequence, retaining the most common genes and DNA. For this sample the table gives nearly 550,000 distinct CDR3 sequences, of which 15% to 20% were detected only once. The ten largest clonotypes hold roughly a quarter of the sample. The sequencing input was CD8+ T cells from PBMCs. The source is a human donor in good health (CMV status not recorded). Some clones in this sample may be carry-over from other donors' samples.

Details on this clonotype: This could be a read error, since a much larger clone is one nucleotide away. The chain uses TRBV2 and TRBJ1-1, with TRBD1 matching over 7 bases. The V and J ends lost 7 bases and 12 bases, in that order; junction bases with no gene match: 5. Germline-derived CDR1 and CDR2 are SNHLY and FYNNEI. The CDR3 extends over 10 amino acids. This chain's CDR3 is CASITGVSFF. The CDR3 region has the DNA TGTGCCAGCATTACAGGGGTGTCTTTCTTT.

This clonotype was picked up a small number of times. This chain joins TRBV7-3 and TRBJ2-3; 10 bases agree with TRBD2. Germline values: CDR1 SGHTA, CDR2 FQGTGA. There are 15 residues in the CDR3. Trimming took 5 bases from V and 1 from J; bases not matched to a gene: 3. The CDR3 DNA is TGTGCCAGCAGCAAAGGGACTAGCGGCACAGATACGCAGTATTTT. Residues: CASSKGTSGTDTQYF. Using reference TRBV7-3 and TRBJ2-3 for the parts outside the CDR3, the full variable domain is GAGVSQTPSNKVTEKGKYVELRCDPISGHTALYWYRQSLGQGPEFLIYFQGTGAADDSGLPNDRFFAVRPEGSVSTLKIQRTERGDSAVYLCASSKGTSGTDTQYFGPGTRLTVL.

Ten or more counts support this clonotype. The chain links TRBV7-6 to TRBJ1-2; possibly TRBD1 for D (6 bases). The V gene's germline CDR1 is SGHVS and CDR2 FNYEAQ. This CDR3 contains 16 residues. The V gene lost 0 bases and the J gene lost 2 bases, with 13 bases spanning the gap. Here the CDR3 DNA reads TGTGCCAGCAGCTTAGCACGAGCAGGGGTCAACTATGGCTACACCTTC. Translating gives CASSLARAGVNYGYTF.

This clonotype showed up just a few times. The V call is TRBV4-1, the J call TRBJ2-7, with a weak D call TRBD1 (5 bases). The V and J ends lost 1 base and 4 bases respectively, with 14 bases between them. The CDR3 sequence is 15 residues long. The germline CDR1 and CDR2 sequences are MGHRA and YSYEKL. This CDR3 reads CASSQVQDTSYEQYF. The CDR3 nucleotides read TGCGCCAGCAGCCAAGTACAGGACACGAGTTACGAGCAGTACTTC.

V is TRBV7-3 and J is TRBJ1-1; a possible D gene is TRBD1 (5 bases). In germline, CDR1 is SGHTA, CDR2 FQGTGA. With 3 bases removed from V and 4 bases from J, the gap between germline ends came to 12 bases. CDR3 length: 14 amino acids. The CDR3 DNA reads as TGTGCCAGCAGCTTGGGCAGGGATGGCACTGAAGCTTTCTTT. The encoded protein is CASSLGRDGTEAFF.

Comment on this clonotype: This may come from a read error, since a much larger clone is one base off. The CDR3 end shows no conserved phenylalanine or tryptophan, and so a read error is likely. For the CDR3, the DNA is TGTGCCAGACAGACTGTATACAATGAGCAGTTCGTC. Its translation: CARQTVYNEQFV. This chain connects TRBV2 to TRBJ2-1; D not certain. CDR1 and CDR2 (germline): SNHLY, FYNNEI. This CDR3 has 12 amino acids. The V end was cut by 9 bases, the J end by 4 bases, with 10 bases between.

This clonotype was seen many times. The chain joins TRBV7-2 to TRBJ2-1; D is unresolved. Germline CDR1 is SGHTA and CDR2 is FQGNSA. This CDR3 spans 12 amino acids. The germline V and J ends were trimmed by 5 bases and 2 bases, with 4 bases remaining between them. The CDR3 DNA follows: TGTGCCAGCAGCCAAACCTACAATGAGCAGTTCTTC. Translating gives CASSQTYNEQFF.

V and J are TRBV29-1 and TRBJ1-3; the D is unclear. The germline V and J ends were trimmed by 7 bases and 3 bases, with 7 bases remaining between them. In germline, CDR1 is SQVTM, CDR2 ANQGSEA. CDR3 length equals 11 residues. CDR3 loop: CSAGGGNTIYF. The CDR3 bases are TGCAGCGCTGGAGGTGGAAACACCATATATTTT.

The rearrangement links TRBV6-5 to TRBJ1-2; unclear D gene. V was shortened by 2 bases and J by 4 bases, with 17 bases between the two germline ends. Germline CDR1 MNHEY, CDR2 SVGAGI. The CDR3 loop spans 16 amino acids. Written as DNA, the CDR3 is TGTGCCAGCAGTTACCGAGCGAGGGCTCAAAGCTATGGCTACACCTTC. Protein: CASSYRARAQSYGYTF.

The chain carries TRBV9 and TRBJ2-3; possible D gene TRBD1, 5 bases. This CDR3 region has 14 residues. Per germline, CDR1 SGDLS and CDR2 YYNGEE. The germline V and J ends were trimmed by 6 bases and 2 bases, with 13 bases remaining between them. CDR3 loop: CASNKKGITDTQYF. Here the CDR3 DNA reads TGTGCCAGCAACAAGAAGGGGATCACAGATACGCAGTATTTT. The whole variable domain, remainder taken from reference TRBV9 and TRBJ2-3, is DSGVTQTPKHLITATGQRVTLRCSPRSGDLSVYWYQQSLDQGLQFLIQYYNGEERAKGNILERFSAQQFPDLHSELNLSSLELGDSALYFCASNKKGITDTQYFGPGTRLTVL.

This chain links TRBV18 with TRBJ2-5, with D perhaps TRBD1 (5 bases). This CDR3 region has 15 residues. Germline CDR1 and CDR2: KGHSH and LQKENI. The V and J ends lost 6 bases and 5 bases respectively, with 19 bases between them. CDR3 protein: CASSRSSGILETQYF. Here the CDR3 DNA reads TGTGCCAGCTCCCGCTCCTCAGGGATTTTGGAGACCCAGTACTTC.

This clonotype appeared many times. V is TRBV12-3 or TRBV12-4 and J is TRBJ2-2, with D unclear. The CDR3 extends over 12 amino acids. The V end was cut by 2 bases, the J end by 6 bases, with 4 bases between. This CDR3 reads CASSLRAGELFF. DNA for the CDR3: TGTGCCAGCAGTTTAAGGGCCGGGGAGCTGTTTTTT.

This clonotype was seen many times. This rearrangement joins TRBV10-3 to TRBJ2-5; 8 bases agree with TRBD1. Germline V lookup: CDR1 ENHRY, CDR2 SYGVKD. The CDR3 is 16 residues long. V lost 6 bases, J lost 1 base, and 10 bases stayed unmatched. CDR3 coding DNA: TGTGCCATCAGGGGAAGAACAGGGGGTGGCCAAGAGACCCAGTACTTC. Residues: CAIRGRTGGGQETQYF.

The chain joins TRBV6-5 to TRBJ2-7; D call uncertain. CDR1 is MNHEY and CDR2 is SVGAGI in the germline V gene. The CDR3 contains 16 residues. Trimming removed 0 bases from V and 1 base from J, with 13 bases in between. The CDR3 DNA reads TGTGCCAGCAGTTACTCGACGCCACTCGAATCCTACGAGCAGTACTTC. It specifies CASSYSTPLESYEQYF.

This clonotype occurred many times. This rearrangement joins TRBV11-2 to TRBJ2-3; a possible D gene is TRBD1 (6 bases). The CDR3 has 15 amino acids. The germline CDR1 and CDR2 sequences are SGHAT and FQNNGV. Trimming stripped 3 bases from V and 2 bases from J, with 12 bases between. The CDR3 region is CASSFQGPFTDTQYF. The DNA of the CDR3 is TGTGCCAGCAGCTTTCAGGGGCCTTTCACAGATACGCAGTATTTT.

V gene TRBV28 combines with J gene TRBJ1-5; no firm D call. Germline V gene sequence: CDR1 MDHEN, CDR2 SYDVKM. Between the trimmed V and J ends, which lost 7 bases and 4 bases, there was a span of 11 bases. CDR3 size: 13 residues. The CDR3 sequence: CASTDTLNQPQHF. CDR3 nucleotide sequence: TGTGCCAGCACAGATACCCTTAATCAGCCCCAGCATTTT.

The chain recombines TRBV27 with TRBJ1-2; D gene uncertain. There are 13 residues in the CDR3. CDR1 is MNHEY and CDR2 is SMNVEV in the germline V gene (reference sequence). Trimming took 5 bases from V and 5 from J, leaving 12 bases between them. The CDR3 sequence: CASSPNGWYGYTF. The CDR3 DNA is TGTGCCAGCAGTCCCAACGGATGGTATGGCTACACCTTC.

This clonotype was picked up a small number of times. The V and J genes are TRBV10-1 and TRBJ2-3, with TRBD1 matching over 7 bases. The germline V gene encodes CDR1 WNHNN and CDR2 SYGVQD (reference sequence). V trimming: 2 bases; J trimming: 2 bases; junction bases outside the gene matches: 1. This CDR3 contains 14 residues. As DNA, the CDR3 is TGCGCCAGCAGTGAGGACAGGGCCACAGATACGCAGTATTTT. Its translation: CASSEDRATDTQYF.

V usage is TRBV20-1 and J usage is TRBJ1-1; D call uncertain. The germline V gene encodes CDR1 DFQATT and CDR2 SNEGSKA (reference sequence). The V gene lost 5 bases and the J gene lost 0 bases, with 4 bases spanning the gap. The CDR3 has 11 residues. CDR3 region: CSAWVNTEAFF. The CDR3 region has the DNA TGCAGTGCTTGGGTGAACACTGAAGCTTTCTTT.